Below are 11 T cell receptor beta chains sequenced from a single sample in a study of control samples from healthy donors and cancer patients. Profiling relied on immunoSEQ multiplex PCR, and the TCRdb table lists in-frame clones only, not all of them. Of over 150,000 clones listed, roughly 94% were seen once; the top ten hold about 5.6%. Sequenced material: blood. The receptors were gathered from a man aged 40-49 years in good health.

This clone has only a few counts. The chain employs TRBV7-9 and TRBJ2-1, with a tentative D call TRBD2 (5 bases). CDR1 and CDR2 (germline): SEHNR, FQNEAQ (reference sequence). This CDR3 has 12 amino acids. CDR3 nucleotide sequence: TGTGCAGGAGGACCTTCCTACAATGAGCAGTTCTTC. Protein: CAGGPSYNEQFF.

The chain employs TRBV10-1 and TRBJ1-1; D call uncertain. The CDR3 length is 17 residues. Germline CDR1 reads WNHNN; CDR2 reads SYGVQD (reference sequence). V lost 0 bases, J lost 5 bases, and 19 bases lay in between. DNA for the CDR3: TGCGCCAGCAGTGAGTCGAAAATTCTACTGCAAGGGACTGAAGCTTTCTTT. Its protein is CASSESKILLQGTEAFF.

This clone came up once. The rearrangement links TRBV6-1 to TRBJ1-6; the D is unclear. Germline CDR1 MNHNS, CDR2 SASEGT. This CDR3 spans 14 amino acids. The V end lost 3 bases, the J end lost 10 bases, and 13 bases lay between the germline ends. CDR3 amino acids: CASSEGGQRSPLHF. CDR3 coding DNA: TGTGCCAGCAGTGAGGGCGGCCAGAGGTCACCCCTCCACTTT.

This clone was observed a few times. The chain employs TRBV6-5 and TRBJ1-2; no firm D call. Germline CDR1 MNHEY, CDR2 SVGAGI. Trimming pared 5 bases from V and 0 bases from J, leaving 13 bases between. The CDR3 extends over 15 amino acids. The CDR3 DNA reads TGTGCCAGCAGTCTTGACCCGGAACCTAACTATGGCTACACCTTC. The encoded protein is CASSLDPEPNYGYTF.

For the CDR3, the DNA is TGTGCCAGCAGCTTAACTCCGGGGAAGACAGAGACCCAGTACTTC. It codes for CASSLTPGKTETQYF. The gene calls are TRBV7-3 and TRBJ2-5; D may be TRBD2 (5 bases). The CDR3 totals 15 residues. Germline CDR1 and CDR2: SGHTA and FQGTGA. Trimming took 0 bases from V and 4 from J, leaving 12 bases between them.

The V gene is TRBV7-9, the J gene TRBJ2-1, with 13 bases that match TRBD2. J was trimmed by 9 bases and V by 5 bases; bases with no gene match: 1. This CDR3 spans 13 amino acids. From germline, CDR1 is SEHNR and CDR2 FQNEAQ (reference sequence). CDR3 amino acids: CASSGTSGAEQFF. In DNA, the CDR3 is TGTGCCAGCAGCGGGACTAGCGGGGCTGAGCAGTTCTTC.

The CDR3 sequence: CATSRPPGFSYEQYF. The CDR3 DNA follows: TGTGCCACCAGCAGACCCCCCGGGTTTTCCTACGAGCAGTACTTC. The chain uses TRBV15 and TRBJ2-7; D gene unclear. The germline V gene has CDR1 LNHNV and CDR2 YYDKDF (reference sequence). This CDR3 has 15 residues. Trimming took off 2 bases at V and 1 base at J, with 12 bases between the two ends.

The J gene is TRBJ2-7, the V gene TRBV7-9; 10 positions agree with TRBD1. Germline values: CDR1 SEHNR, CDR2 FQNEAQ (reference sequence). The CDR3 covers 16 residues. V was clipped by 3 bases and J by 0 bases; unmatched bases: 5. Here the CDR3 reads CASSFSGTGDSYEQYF. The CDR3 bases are TGTGCCAGCAGCTTCTCCGGGACAGGGGACTCCTACGAGCAGTACTTC.

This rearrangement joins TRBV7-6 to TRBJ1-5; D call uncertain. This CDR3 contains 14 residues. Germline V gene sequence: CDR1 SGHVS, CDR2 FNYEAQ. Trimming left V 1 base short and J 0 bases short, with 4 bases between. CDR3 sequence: CASSLGNSNQPQHF. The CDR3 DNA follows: TGTGCCAGCAGCTTAGGGAATAGCAATCAGCCCCAGCATTTT.

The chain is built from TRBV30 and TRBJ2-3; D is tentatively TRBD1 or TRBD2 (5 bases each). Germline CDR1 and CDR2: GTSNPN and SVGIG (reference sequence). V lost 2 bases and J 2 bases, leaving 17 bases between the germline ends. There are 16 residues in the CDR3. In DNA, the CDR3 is TGTGCCTGGAGTCGAGGATGGGGGTCCCACACAGATACGCAGTATTTT. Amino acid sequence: CAWSRGWGSHTDTQYF.

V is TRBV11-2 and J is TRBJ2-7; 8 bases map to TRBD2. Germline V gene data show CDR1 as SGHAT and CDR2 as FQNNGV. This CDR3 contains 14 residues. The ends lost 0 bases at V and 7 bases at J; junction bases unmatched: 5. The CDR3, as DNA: TGTGCCAGCAGCTTAGATCGCGGGGGGCGAGAGCAGTACTTC. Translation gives CASSLDRGGREQYF.